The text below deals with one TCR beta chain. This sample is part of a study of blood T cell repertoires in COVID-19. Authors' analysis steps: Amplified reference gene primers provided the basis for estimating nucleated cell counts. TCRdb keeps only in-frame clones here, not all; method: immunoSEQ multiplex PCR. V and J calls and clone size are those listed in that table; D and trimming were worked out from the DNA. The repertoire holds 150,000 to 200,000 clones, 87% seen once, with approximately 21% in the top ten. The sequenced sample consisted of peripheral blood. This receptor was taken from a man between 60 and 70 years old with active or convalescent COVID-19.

Here the CDR3 reads CSAGQNYGYTF. In DNA form, the CDR3 reads TGCAGTGCGGGACAAAACTATGGCTACACCTTC. The chain uses TRBV20-1 and TRBJ1-2; D possibly corresponds to TRBD1 (6 bases). Germline CDR1 DFQATT, CDR2 SNEGSKA (reference sequence). The CDR3 has 11 residues. The ends were cut back, 6 bases at V and 2 bases at J, with 7 bases in the middle.